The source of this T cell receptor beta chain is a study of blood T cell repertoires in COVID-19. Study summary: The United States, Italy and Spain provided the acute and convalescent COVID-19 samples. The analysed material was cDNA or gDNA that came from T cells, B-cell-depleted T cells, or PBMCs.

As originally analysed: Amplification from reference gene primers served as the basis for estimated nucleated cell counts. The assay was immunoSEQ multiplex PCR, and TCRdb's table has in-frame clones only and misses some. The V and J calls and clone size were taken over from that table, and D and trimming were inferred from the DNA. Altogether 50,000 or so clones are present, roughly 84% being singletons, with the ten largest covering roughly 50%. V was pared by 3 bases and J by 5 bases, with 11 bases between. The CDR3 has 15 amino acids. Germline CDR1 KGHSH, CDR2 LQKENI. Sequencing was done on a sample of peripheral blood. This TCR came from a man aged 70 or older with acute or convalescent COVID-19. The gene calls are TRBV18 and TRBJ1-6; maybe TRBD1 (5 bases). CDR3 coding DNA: TGTGCCAGCTCACCGAGACAAGGGGATAATTCACCCCTCCACTTT. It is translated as CASSPRQGDNSPLHF.